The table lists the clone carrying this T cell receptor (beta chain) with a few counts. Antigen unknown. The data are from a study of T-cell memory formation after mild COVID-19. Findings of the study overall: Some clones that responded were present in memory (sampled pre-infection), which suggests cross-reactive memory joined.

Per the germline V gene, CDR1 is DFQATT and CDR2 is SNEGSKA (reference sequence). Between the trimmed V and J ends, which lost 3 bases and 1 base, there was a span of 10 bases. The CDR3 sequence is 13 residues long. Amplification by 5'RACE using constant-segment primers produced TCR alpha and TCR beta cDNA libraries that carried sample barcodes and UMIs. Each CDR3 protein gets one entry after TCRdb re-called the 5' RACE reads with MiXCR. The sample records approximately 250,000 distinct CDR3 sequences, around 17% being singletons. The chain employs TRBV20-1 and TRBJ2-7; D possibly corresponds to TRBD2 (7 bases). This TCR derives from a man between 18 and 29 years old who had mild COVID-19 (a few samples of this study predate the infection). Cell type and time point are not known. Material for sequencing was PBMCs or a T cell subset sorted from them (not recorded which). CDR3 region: CSASGGASYEQYF. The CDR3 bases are TGCAGTGCTAGTGGGGGGGCGTCCTACGAGCAGTACTTC.